These 16 T cell receptor beta chains originate from one sample sequenced in a study of a mutant IDH1 vaccine in newly diagnosed glioma. This table comes from immunoSEQ multiplex PCR, and its TCRdb copy is limited to in-frame clones, with some not included. The sample shows under 40,000 clones, approximately 90% of them seen only once. No antigen is known for these receptors. The time point: week 47, end of study. Every vaccine dose comprised 300 ug of mutant IDH1 20-mer peptide plus topical imiquimod. The material was PBMCs, obtained from a glioma patient whose treatment included an IDH1 peptide vaccine. These TCRs come from a man in his forties with glioma.

V is TRBV10-3 and J is TRBJ2-1, with 12 positions matching TRBD1. CDR1 is ENHRY, CDR2 SYGVKD, per germline. J gave up 9 bases and V 1 base, and 4 bases lay outside the gene matches. The CDR3 covers 15 residues. The CDR3 here is CAISEWGQGAGEQFF. Written as DNA, the CDR3 is TGTGCCATCAGTGAGTGGGGACAGGGGGCCGGTGAGCAGTTCTTC.

This clone appeared a single time. The genes are TRBV15 and TRBJ1-6; possible D gene TRBD1, 5 bases. This CDR3 contains 14 residues. Trimming left V 4 bases short and J 10 bases short, with 14 bases between. Germline V lookup: CDR1 LNHNV, CDR2 YYDKDF (reference sequence). The CDR3 sequence: CATSNGHLLSPLHF. In nucleotides, the CDR3 is TGTGCCACCAGCAACGGACACCTCCTCTCACCCCTCCACTTT.

The J gene is TRBJ2-5, the V gene TRBV28; 14 bases match TRBD2. CDR1 and CDR2 from the germline V gene are MDHEN and SYDVKM. The junction had 5 bases not matched to a gene; V was cut back by 6 bases and J by 5 bases. The CDR3 spans 15 residues. CDR3 DNA sequence: TGTGCCAGCAGCCCGGGACTAGCGGGAGTCGAGACCCAGTACTTC. Its protein is CASSPGLAGVETQYF.

The chain combines TRBV11-1 with TRBJ2-3; perhaps D is TRBD1 or TRBD2 (5 bases each). The germline V gene encodes CDR1 SGHAT and CDR2 FQDESV (reference sequence). CDR3 length: 16 residues. The V end was cut by 5 bases, the J end by 3 bases, with 18 bases between. For the CDR3, the DNA is TGTGCCAGCAGCCCCTCGGGACCTTCTGGGACAGATACGCAGTATTTT. This translates into CASSPSGPSGTDTQYF.

The rearrangement links TRBV28 to TRBJ2-5; TRBD2 matches at 8 bases. V shed 4 bases, J shed 4 bases, and the junction held 11 bases outside the gene matches. Germline V gene lookup returns CDR1 MDHEN and CDR2 SYDVKM. CDR3 length: 16 residues. CDR3 in DNA: TGTGCCAGCAGTTCCCATGGCGGGGGGCGGAGAGAGACCCAGTACTTC. This encodes CASSSHGGGRRETQYF.

V usage is TRBV19 and J usage is TRBJ1-6, with a tentative D call TRBD1 (5 bases). The CDR3 has 16 amino acids. Trimming removed 4 bases at V and 10 bases at J, with 20 bases between. In germline, CDR1 is LNHDA, CDR2 SQIVND (reference sequence). DNA of the CDR3: TGTGCCAGTAGTAAGCTGTTTGTAGGGACTAACTCACCCCTCCACTTT. Translated: CASSKLFVGTNSPLHF.

This clone was seen a handful of times. V and J are TRBV4-2 and TRBJ1-1; D not certain. Trimming cost V 1 base and J 0 bases, with 9 bases left between them. The germline CDR1 and CDR2 sequences are LGHNA and YNFKEQ. The CDR3 sequence is 15 residues long. The CDR3 spells CASSQGAGMNTEAFF. The CDR3 nucleotides are TGTGCCAGCAGCCAAGGCGCCGGCATGAACACTGAAGCTTTCTTT.

The chain links TRBV2 to TRBJ2-7; TRBD1 is a possible D gene (6 bases). The CDR3 is made up of 12 amino acids. In germline, CDR1 is SNHLY, CDR2 FYNNEI. V was cut by 4 bases and J by 2 bases, with 6 bases left in between. CDR3 region: CASSGQAYEQYV. The CDR3 bases are TGTGCCAGCAGTGGACAGGCCTACGAGCAGTACGTC.

The rearrangement joins TRBV6-1 to TRBJ2-7, with D perhaps given as TRBD1 or TRBD2 (5 bases each). The V gene lost 4 bases and the J gene lost 4 bases, with 14 bases spanning the gap. Per germline, CDR1 MNHNS and CDR2 SASEGT. CDR3 size: 14 residues. CDR3 nucleotide sequence: TGTGCCAGCAGTGTCCGGGACGCAGGGTACGAGCAGTACGTC. Its translation: CASSVRDAGYEQYV.

The chain uses TRBV5-6 and TRBJ2-5, with TRBD1 matching over 10 bases. The V gene end was trimmed by 2 bases and the J gene end by 4 bases; junction bases not matched to a gene: 8. Germline V gene lookup returns CDR1 SGHDT and CDR2 YYEEEE. The CDR3 loop spans 16 amino acids. CDR3 sequence: CASSFGDRGVGETQYF. The CDR3 coding sequence is TGTGCCAGCAGCTTTGGGGACAGGGGAGTGGGAGAGACCCAGTACTTC.

The rearrangement links TRBV7-9 to TRBJ2-5, with 8 positions matching TRBD1. In germline, CDR1 is SEHNR, CDR2 FQNEAQ (reference sequence). V shed 5 bases, J shed 2 bases, and the junction held 4 bases outside the gene matches. The CDR3 has 14 amino acids. DNA of the CDR3: TGTGCCAGCAGCAACGGACAGGGTCAAGAGACCCAGTACTTC. It yields the protein CASSNGQGQETQYF.

The J gene is TRBJ1-2, the V gene TRBV30; no firm D call. Germline V gene sequence: CDR1 GTSNPN, CDR2 SVGIG (reference sequence). The germline V and J ends were trimmed by 0 bases and 4 bases, with 21 bases remaining between them. This CDR3 is built from 17 residues. The CDR3 bases are TGTGCCTGGAGTGTACTAATGGAGGCCTCGGTAACCTATGGCTACACCTTC. Amino acids: CAWSVLMEASVTYGYTF. Filled out from reference TRBV30 and TRBJ1-2, the complete variable domain reads SQTIHQWPATLVQPVGSPLSLECTVEGTSNPNLYWYRQAAGRGLQLLFYSVGIGQISSEVPQNLSASRPQDRQFILSSKKLLLSDSGFYLCAWSVLMEASVTYGYTFGSGTRLTVV.

V usage is TRBV19 and J usage is TRBJ1-4; D gene unclear. CDR1 and CDR2 from the germline V gene are LNHDA and SQIVND (reference sequence). This CDR3 has 14 amino acids. V lost 8 bases and J 3 bases, leaving 13 bases between the germline ends. The CDR3: CASAYRSSNEKLFF. The DNA for the CDR3 is TGTGCCAGTGCATACCGGAGTTCTAATGAAAAACTGTTTTTT.

The V and J genes are TRBV23-1 and TRBJ2-7; TRBD2 might be the D (5 bases). TRBV23-1 is known as an ORF, though its function is uncertain. CDR3 size: 20 residues. V gave up 4 bases and J gave up 4 bases, with 32 bases separating them. The CDR3 reads CASSRRVQASLHPFTYEQYF. Written as DNA, the CDR3 is TGCGCCAGCAGTCGAAGGGTCCAGGCTAGCTTACACCCATTTACTTACGAGCAGTACTTC.

This sequence joins TRBV25-1 and TRBJ1-3; D is unclear. With 4 bases removed from V and 5 bases from J, the gap between germline ends came to 15 bases. The germline gives CDR1 MGHDK, CDR2 SYGVNS. The CDR3 has 15 amino acids. This chain's CDR3 is CASSGSVTLRNTIYF. The CDR3 nucleotides read TGTGCCAGCAGTGGTTCGGTCACCTTGAGAAACACCATATATTTT.

This clone has just one count. This rearrangement joins TRBV5-1 to TRBJ2-3; D gene unclear. With 1 base removed from V and 5 bases from J, the gap between germline ends came to 14 bases. The CDR3 is made up of 15 amino acids. Per the germline V gene, CDR1 is SGHRS and CDR2 is YFSETQ. The CDR3 protein is CASSLLGLPGDTQYF. As DNA, the CDR3 is TGCGCCAGCAGCTTGTTGGGGTTGCCCGGAGATACGCAGTATTTT.